This TCR beta chain derives from a study of blood T cell repertoires in COVID-19. Background on the study: Collection of acute and convalescent COVID-19 samples took place in the United States, Italy and Spain.

Grouping used clinical history reported by participants in a survey and questionnaire. Assay used: immunoSEQ multiplex PCR; TCRdb lists only in-frame clones, some missing. Here the sample spans approximately 270,000 clones, approximately 90% being singletons. Germline assignment: CDR1 SEHNR and CDR2 FQNEAQ (reference sequence). Trimming removed 5 bases at V and 3 bases at J, with 11 bases between. CDR3 length: 14 residues. The TCR comes from a woman in her twenties or thirties with acute COVID-19. This rearrangement joins TRBV7-9 to TRBJ2-1; TRBD1 is a possible D gene (6 bases). The sample taken for sequencing was PBMCs or T cells enriched from blood (not recorded which). This CDR3 is CASSPGASYNEQFF. The DNA of the CDR3 is TGTGCCAGCAGCCCAGGGGCTAGCTACAATGAGCAGTTCTTC.